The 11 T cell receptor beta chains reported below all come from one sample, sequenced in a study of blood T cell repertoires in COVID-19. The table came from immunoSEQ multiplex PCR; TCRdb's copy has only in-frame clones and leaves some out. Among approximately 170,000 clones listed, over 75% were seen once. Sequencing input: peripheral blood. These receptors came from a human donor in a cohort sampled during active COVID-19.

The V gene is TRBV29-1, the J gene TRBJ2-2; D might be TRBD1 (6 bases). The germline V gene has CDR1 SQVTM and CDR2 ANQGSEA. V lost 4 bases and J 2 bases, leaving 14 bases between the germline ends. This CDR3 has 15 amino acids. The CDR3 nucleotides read TGCAGCGTTGGGAGTGACAGGATCAACACCGGGGAGCTGTTTTTT. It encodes CSVGSDRINTGELFF.

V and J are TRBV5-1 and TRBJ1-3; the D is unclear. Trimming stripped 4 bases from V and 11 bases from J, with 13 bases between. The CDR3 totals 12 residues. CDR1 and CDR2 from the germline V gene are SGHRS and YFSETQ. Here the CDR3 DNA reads TGCGCCAGCAGCCCAGCCGGGGTTTCCATATATTTT. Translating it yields CASSPAGVSIYF.

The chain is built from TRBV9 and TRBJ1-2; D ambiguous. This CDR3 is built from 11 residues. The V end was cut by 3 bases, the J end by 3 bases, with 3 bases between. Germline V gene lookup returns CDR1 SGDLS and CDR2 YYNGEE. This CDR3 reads CASSADYGYTF. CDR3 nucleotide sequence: TGTGCCAGCAGCGCCGACTATGGCTACACCTTC.

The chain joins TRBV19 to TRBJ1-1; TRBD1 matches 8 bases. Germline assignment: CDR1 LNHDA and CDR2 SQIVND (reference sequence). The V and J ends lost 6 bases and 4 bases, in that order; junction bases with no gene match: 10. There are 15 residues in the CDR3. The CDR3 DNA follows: TGTGCCAGTAGGCGACCAGGGGGCGCGGTCACTGAAGCTTTCTTT. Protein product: CASRRPGGAVTEAFF.

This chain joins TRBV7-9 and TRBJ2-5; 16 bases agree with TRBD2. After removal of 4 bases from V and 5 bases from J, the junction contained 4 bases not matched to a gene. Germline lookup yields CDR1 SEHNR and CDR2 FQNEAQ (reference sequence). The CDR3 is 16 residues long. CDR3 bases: TGTGCCAGCAGCTCCGGGACTAGCGGGAGGGCGGAGACCCAGTACTTC. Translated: CASSSGTSGRAETQYF.

The CDR3 loop reads CASAPDRGFSEAFF. The CDR3 coding sequence is TGCGCCAGCGCCCCAGACAGGGGATTTAGTGAAGCTTTCTTT. V and J are TRBV4-1 and TRBJ1-1; 8 bases match TRBD1. Germline lookup yields CDR1 MGHRA and CDR2 YSYEKL. V trimming: 8 bases; J trimming: 7 bases; junction bases outside the gene matches: 12. The CDR3 runs 14 residues.

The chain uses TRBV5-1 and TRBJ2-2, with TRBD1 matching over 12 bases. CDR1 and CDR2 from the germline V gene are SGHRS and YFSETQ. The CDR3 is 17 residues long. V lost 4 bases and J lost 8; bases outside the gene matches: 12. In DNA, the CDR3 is TGCGCCAGCAGCAAACGTGCGGGGACAGGGGGCGTAGGGGAGCTGTTTTTT. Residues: CASSKRAGTGGVGELFF.

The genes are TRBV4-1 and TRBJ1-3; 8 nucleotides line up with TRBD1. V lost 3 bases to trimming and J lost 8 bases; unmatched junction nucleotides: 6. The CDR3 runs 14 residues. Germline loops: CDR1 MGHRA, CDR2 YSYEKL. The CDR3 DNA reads TGCGCCAGCAGCCAGATGGGACAGGAATACACCATATATTTT. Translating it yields CASSQMGQEYTIYF.

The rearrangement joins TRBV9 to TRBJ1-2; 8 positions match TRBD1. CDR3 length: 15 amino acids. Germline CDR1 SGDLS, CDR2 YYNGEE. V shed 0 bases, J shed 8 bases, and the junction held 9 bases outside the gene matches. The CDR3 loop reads CASSVEKDRAKGYTF. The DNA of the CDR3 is TGTGCCAGCAGCGTAGAAAAGGACAGGGCCAAGGGCTACACCTTC.

The CDR3 DNA sequence: TGTGCCAGCCAACGACAGGGGCTCTACAATGAGCAGTTCTTC. It translates to CASQRQGLYNEQFF. The chain employs TRBV2 and TRBJ2-1; 8 bases agree with TRBD1. Germline V gives CDR1 SNHLY, CDR2 FYNNEI. The CDR3 totals 14 residues. Germline trimming cut 8 bases from V and 3 bases from J; bases unmatched to any gene: 6.

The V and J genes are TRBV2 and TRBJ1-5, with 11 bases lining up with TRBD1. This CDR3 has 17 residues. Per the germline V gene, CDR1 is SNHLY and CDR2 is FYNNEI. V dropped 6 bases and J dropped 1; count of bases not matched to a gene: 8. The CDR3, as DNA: TGTGCCAGCAGGAGGACAGGGGGCGCAGCCAGCAATCAGCCCCAGCATTTT. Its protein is CASRRTGGAASNQPQHF.